The 32 T cell receptor beta chains presented below share a single source sample, sequenced in a study of OX40 agonist ivuxolimab in advanced cancers. The library was generated by the immunoSEQ multiplex PCR assay. In TCRdb, the immuneACCESS table is reduced to in-frame sequences with V and J assigned. These tables do not hold every clone; where another copy was compared, an unresolved V gene accounts for under half, and the others remain unexplained. This sample holds 40,000 or so clones; around four fifths were observed only once. The ten largest clones add up to 2% to 2.5% of the sample. The sample here was CD4+ or CD8+ T cells sorted from blood, taken in a trial of the OX40 agonist ivuxolimab. Receptors were obtained from an adult with an advanced solid tumor such as melanoma, head and neck, liver or kidney cancer.

V is TRBV7-9 and J is TRBJ2-7, with unresolved D. Germline CDR1 SEHNR, CDR2 FQNEAQ (reference sequence). This CDR3 spans 13 amino acids. Trimming removed 1 base at V and 3 bases at J, with 7 bases between. The CDR3 is CASSLVVSYEQYF. DNA for the CDR3: TGTGCCAGCAGCTTAGTCGTAAGCTACGAGCAGTACTTC.

The V call is TRBV5-3, the J call TRBJ1-4, with TRBD1 identical over 8 bases. TRBV5-3 is known as an ORF, though its function is uncertain. Trimming removed 4 bases from V and 8 bases from J; junction bases left unmatched: 7. This CDR3 contains 14 residues. The chain's CDR3 is CARSADRGCEKLFF. In nucleotides, the CDR3 is TGTGCCAGAAGCGCCGACAGGGGATGCGAAAAACTGTTTTTT.

This clone appeared once. The chain links TRBV28 to TRBJ2-7; a possible D gene is TRBD1 (5 bases). Trimming cost V 3 bases and J 5 bases, with 14 bases left between them. This CDR3 is built from 14 residues. CDR1 MDHEN and CDR2 SYDVKM come from the germline V gene. Here the CDR3 DNA reads TGTGCCAGCAGTTTTGGGGCCAGGGTCCACGAGCAGTACTTC. Encoded protein: CASSFGARVHEQYF.

This clone appeared a few times. V gene TRBV11-2 combines with J gene TRBJ1-2; a possible D gene is TRBD1 (6 bases). The CDR3 covers 15 residues. The V end was cut by 7 bases, the J end by 4 bases, with 19 bases between. The germline V gene has CDR1 SGHAT and CDR2 FQNNGV. CDR3 sequence reads: CASTMEAGAIYGYTF. In DNA form, the CDR3 reads TGTGCCAGCACCATGGAGGCAGGGGCAATCTATGGCTACACCTTC.

The chain couples TRBV7-9 to TRBJ2-7; D might be TRBD1 (6 bases). The germline V gene encodes CDR1 SEHNR and CDR2 FQNEAQ (reference sequence). The CDR3 has 13 residues. Trimming shortened V by 7 bases and J by 0 bases, and 10 bases separated the two germline ends. The CDR3 coding sequence is TGTGCCAGCAACAGGGAAAACTCCTACGAGCAGTACTTC. This codes for CASNRENSYEQYF.

The chain has TRBV7-8 and TRBJ1-1; D not certain. V was trimmed by 2 bases and J by 8 bases, leaving 15 bases between them. Germline CDR1 reads SGHVS; CDR2 reads FQNEAQ. The CDR3 totals 14 residues. The CDR3 region is CASSLRAAREEAFF. CDR3 sequence (DNA): TGTGCCAGCAGCTTAAGAGCGGCCCGGGAGGAAGCTTTCTTT.

This clone appeared a single time. V is TRBV30 and J is TRBJ1-1; maybe TRBD1 (5 bases). The CDR3 runs to 15 residues. Between the trimmed V and J ends, which lost 4 bases and 2 bases, there was a span of 17 bases. Germline CDR1 and CDR2: GTSNPN and SVGIG (reference sequence). The CDR3: CAWTLPGTGNTEAFF. CDR3 nucleotide sequence: TGTGCCTGGACCTTACCCGGAACAGGAAACACTGAAGCTTTCTTT.

V usage is TRBV10-3 and J usage is TRBJ2-1; 11 bases match TRBD1. Germline CDR1 is ENHRY and CDR2 is SYGVKD. The J segment lost 8 bases and the V segment lost 3 bases, leaving 6 bases of the junction unmatched. CDR3 length: 15 amino acids. CDR3 in DNA: TGTGCCATCAGTGACGGACAGGGGGCGATGGATGAGCAGTTCTTC. Translating gives CAISDGQGAMDEQFF.

CDR3 in amino acids: CASSFRRQTKAFF. The CDR3 DNA is TGTGCCAGCAGTTTCCGGAGACAAACAAAAGCTTTCTTT. This chain joins TRBV28 and TRBJ1-1, with unresolved D. CDR3 length: 13 residues. The germline CDR1 and CDR2 sequences are MDHEN and SYDVKM. With 3 bases removed from V and 9 bases from J, the gap between germline ends came to 14 bases.

The V gene is TRBV30, the J gene TRBJ2-7; TRBD2 might be the D (6 bases). Trimming cost V 2 bases and J 6 bases, with 14 bases left between them. This CDR3 comprises 13 residues. CDR1 and CDR2 (germline): GTSNPN, SVGIG (reference sequence). The CDR3 nucleotides read TGTGCCTGGAGTAGCGGGCTATTGAGCGAGCAGTACTTC. This sequence encodes CAWSSGLLSEQYF.

The CDR3 nucleotides read TGTGCCAGCAGCCCTCCGGGACAGGGTTTTGGCTACACCTTC. It is translated as CASSPPGQGFGYTF. The genes are TRBV7-9 and TRBJ1-2; the match to TRBD1 covers 9 bases. The CDR3 covers 14 residues. V trimming: 5 bases; J trimming: 7 bases; junction bases outside the gene matches: 8. Looked up from germline, CDR1 is SEHNR and CDR2 is FQNEAQ (reference sequence).

The chain uses TRBV7-9 and TRBJ2-3; 13 bases match TRBD2. CDR1 is SEHNR and CDR2 is FQNEAQ in the germline V gene (reference sequence). Trimming at V came to 5 bases and at J to 0 bases, leaving 11 bases not matched to a gene. The CDR3 is 19 residues long. CDR3 region: CASSVGLAGVKPSTDTQYF. The CDR3 bases are TGTGCCAGCAGCGTTGGACTAGCGGGGGTAAAACCTAGCACAGATACGCAGTATTTT.

The gene calls are TRBV10-3 and TRBJ2-3, with D possibly being TRBD1 or TRBD2 (5 bases each). Looked up from germline, CDR1 is ENHRY and CDR2 is SYGVKD. The CDR3 is 15 residues long. The V end was cut by 2 bases, the J end by 2 bases, with 11 bases between. As DNA, the CDR3 is TGTGCCATCAGTGAGGGGGACGGTCCCACAGATACGCAGTATTTT. Its translation is CAISEGDGPTDTQYF.

V gene TRBV10-1 combines with J gene TRBJ2-2; possible D gene TRBD1, 5 bases. The CDR3 loop spans 13 amino acids. The germline V and J ends were trimmed by 10 bases and 1 base, with 10 bases remaining between them. The germline CDR1 and CDR2 sequences are WNHNN and SYGVQD (reference sequence). The CDR3 here is CATSQGNTGELFF. In nucleotides, the CDR3 is TGCGCCACGTCCCAGGGGAACACCGGGGAGCTGTTTTTT.

The V and J genes are TRBV28 and TRBJ1-1; D is unclear. V lost 2 bases, J lost 1 base, and 8 bases lay in between. Per germline, CDR1 MDHEN and CDR2 SYDVKM. CDR3 length equals 14 residues. Here the CDR3 reads CASSLIGSNTEAFF. The CDR3 region has the DNA TGTGCCAGCAGTTTAATCGGATCGAACACTGAAGCTTTCTTT. The variable domain in full, with the rest retrieved from reference TRBV28 and TRBJ1-1, is DVKVTQSSRYLVKRTGEKVFLECVQDMDHENMFWYRQDPGLGLRLIYFSYDVKMKEKGDIPEGYSVSREKKERFSLILESASTNQTSMYLCASSLIGSNTEAFFGQGTRLTVV.

V and J are TRBV2 and TRBJ1-5; no clear D gene. This CDR3 contains 17 residues. Trimming removed 6 bases at V and 9 bases at J, with 27 bases between. Germline CDR1 and CDR2: SNHLY and FYNNEI. CDR3 nucleotide sequence: TGTGCCAGCAGGGGGTCCGCGGCAGGTGCCGGTCTTATGCCCCAGCATTTT. This translates into CASRGSAAGAGLMPQHF.

By share, this clone ranks as medium-sized. CDR3 bases: TGTGCCAGCAGCGGGACATATCCAACTAATGAAAAACTGTTTTTT. It yields the protein CASSGTYPTNEKLFF. The chain carries TRBV6-4 and TRBJ1-4, with D tentatively TRBD1 (6 bases). From germline, CDR1 is MRHNA and CDR2 SNTAGT. The CDR3 spans 15 residues. Trimming stripped 6 bases from V and 0 bases from J, with 11 bases between.

This clone was recorded once. The junction differs from germline at one of its ends, possibly a read error. This chain uses TRBV18 with TRBJ2-7; D perhaps matches TRBD1 (5 bases). The CDR3 runs 12 residues. Per the germline V gene, CDR1 is KGHSH and CDR2 is LQKENI. The CDR3 bases are TGTGCCAGCTCACCCAATACAGGACCCGGTCGCTTC. It codes for CASSPNTGPGRF.

The chain links TRBV11-2 to TRBJ2-5; the match to TRBD2 covers 7 bases. Germline CDR1 reads SGHAT; CDR2 reads FQNNGV. V dropped 3 bases and J dropped 4; count of bases not matched to a gene: 2. The CDR3 extends over 13 amino acids. CDR3 DNA: TGTGCCAGCAGCTTTACGGGGGGAGAGACCCAGTACTTC. It encodes CASSFTGGETQYF.

The rearrangement joins TRBV30 to TRBJ2-7, with 8 bases aligning to TRBD2. Germline-derived CDR1 and CDR2 are GTSNPN and SVGIG (reference sequence). The V gene end was trimmed by 7 bases and the J gene end by 2 bases; junction bases not matched to a gene: 10. This CDR3 contains 14 residues. CDR3 coding DNA: TGTGCCTCCCGGGGAGCGGGAGCCACCTACGAGCAGTACTTC. This encodes CASRGAGATYEQYF.

The chain couples TRBV9 to TRBJ2-2, with 8 nucleotides matching TRBD1. The germline V gene encodes CDR1 SGDLS and CDR2 YYNGEE. The V and J ends lost 0 bases and 7 bases, in that order; junction bases with no gene match: 8. The CDR3 length is 16 residues. The CDR3 is CASSVEADRVGGELFF. The CDR3 DNA follows: TGTGCCAGCAGCGTAGAAGCGGACAGGGTGGGCGGGGAGCTGTTTTTT.

V gene TRBV7-2 combines with J gene TRBJ2-1, with 7 nucleotides matching TRBD2. The CDR3 is made up of 15 amino acids. Germline CDR1 reads SGHTA; CDR2 reads FQGNSA. V lost 1 base, J lost 6 bases, and 6 bases stayed unmatched. This CDR3 reads CASSLVPGGSNEQFF. CDR3 in DNA: TGTGCCAGCAGCTTAGTCCCGGGGGGTAGCAATGAGCAGTTCTTC.

The CDR3 DNA reads as TGTGCCAGCAGCGAGGACCCTACGGGCACAGATACGCAGTATTTT. It translates to CASSEDPTGTDTQYF. The rearrangement joins TRBV4-2 to TRBJ2-3; D gene uncertain. V was clipped by 5 bases and J by 1 base, with 13 bases between them. The CDR3 runs 15 residues. Germline V gives CDR1 LGHNA, CDR2 YNFKEQ.

The chain recombines TRBV28 with TRBJ2-5; D perhaps matches TRBD2 (5 bases). Looked up from germline, CDR1 is MDHEN and CDR2 is SYDVKM. V was pared by 8 bases and J by 8 bases, with 21 bases between. The CDR3 has 14 residues. CDR3: CASGPPEGRGTQYF. The CDR3 nucleotides are TGTGCCAGCGGCCCCCCCGAGGGTAGAGGCACCCAGTACTTC.

The chain employs TRBV7-9 and TRBJ1-1, with unresolved D. Germline values: CDR1 SEHNR, CDR2 FQNEAQ (reference sequence). CDR3 length: 11 residues. The germline V and J ends were trimmed by 5 bases and 10 bases, with 11 bases remaining between them. Here the CDR3 DNA reads TGTGCCAGCAGCCAGACGGGCGTAGCTTTCTTT. Protein product: CASSQTGVAFF. Drawing the rest from reference TRBV7-9 and TRBJ1-1, the complete variable domain is DTGVSQNPRHKITKRGQNVTFRCDPISEHNRLYWYRQTLGQGPEFLTYFQNEAQLEKSRLLSDRFSAERPKGSFSTLEIQRTEQGDSAMYLCASSQTGVAFFGQGTRLTVV.

This clone was seen more than once but under ten times. This chain connects TRBV19 to TRBJ2-7, with D unresolved. The ends were cut back, 4 bases at V and 4 bases at J, with 11 bases in the middle. The CDR3 has 13 amino acids. The germline V gene has CDR1 LNHDA and CDR2 SQIVND (reference sequence). CDR3 in DNA: TGTGCCAGTAGTACTCTCTCTGGGTACGAGCAGTACTTC. Translation gives CASSTLSGYEQYF. The full variable domain, rest sourced from reference TRBV19 and TRBJ2-7, is DGGITQSPKYLFRKEGQNVTLSCEQNLNHDAMYWYRQDPGQGLRLIYYSQIVNDFQKGDIAEGYSVSREKKESFPLTVTSAQKNPTAFYLCASSTLSGYEQYFGPGTRLTVT.

The genes are TRBV6-1 and TRBJ2-5; D gene unclear. V shed 2 bases and J shed 4 bases, with 11 bases lying between them. Germline assignment: CDR1 MNHNS and CDR2 SASEGT. The CDR3 contains 14 residues. The CDR3 loop is CASSETTARETQYF. In DNA form, the CDR3 reads TGTGCCAGCAGTGAAACCACCGCGCGAGAGACCCAGTACTTC.

This chain connects TRBV2 to TRBJ2-1; 9 bases map to TRBD2. Germline CDR1 reads SNHLY; CDR2 reads FYNNEI. Trimming removed 8 bases from V and 0 bases from J; junction bases left unmatched: 11. This CDR3 region has 17 residues. DNA for the CDR3: TGTGCCAGCCCGGGTTTGGTAGCGGGAGCCTCCTACAATGAGCAGTTCTTC. Its translation: CASPGLVAGASYNEQFF.

The rearrangement joins TRBV6-1 to TRBJ1-1, with D unclear. This CDR3 is 15 amino acids long. V was pared by 4 bases and J by 3 bases, with 15 bases between. Per germline, CDR1 MNHNS and CDR2 SASEGT. CDR3 residues: CASSATVKSDTEAFF. Here the CDR3 DNA reads TGTGCCAGCAGTGCAACAGTAAAGTCGGACACTGAAGCTTTCTTT.

The chain carries TRBV4-1 and TRBJ2-3, with 8 nucleotides matching TRBD2. The CDR3 spans 16 residues. V trimming: 0 bases; J trimming: 5 bases; junction bases outside the gene matches: 7. Germline loops: CDR1 MGHRA, CDR2 YSYEKL. DNA of the CDR3: TGCGCCAGCAGCCAAGATTGGGGCGGGGGGTTAGATACGCAGTATTTT. Translated: CASSQDWGGGLDTQYF.

The V gene is TRBV11-2, the J gene TRBJ1-1, with D hard to call. CDR1 and CDR2 (germline): SGHAT, FQNNGV. V was cut by 0 bases and J by 0 bases, with 8 bases left in between. The CDR3 loop spans 15 amino acids. The CDR3 DNA reads TGTGCCAGCAGCTTAGATCGGTTAATGAACACTGAAGCTTTCTTT. Residues: CASSLDRLMNTEAFF.

The rearrangement joins TRBV10-1 to TRBJ2-2; D unclear. Germline CDR1 reads WNHNN; CDR2 reads SYGVQD (reference sequence). This CDR3 spans 14 amino acids. Trimming stripped 4 bases from V and 6 bases from J, with 12 bases between. The CDR3 nucleotides read TGCGCCAGCAGTGGCAAGGCAGTTTCCGGGGAGCTGTTTTTT. Its protein product is CASSGKAVSGELFF.